This T cell receptor beta chain comes out of a study of T cell responses to AZD1222 COVID-19 vaccine. A word on this clone: Its antigen remains unidentified.

Profiling relied on immunoSEQ multiplex PCR, and the TCRdb table lists in-frame clones only, not all of them. This table holds 90,000 to 150,000 clones, about 86% found once. Broader study findings: Repertoires were obtained only post-peak T cell response. Only a handful of individuals given AZD1222 were seropositive at baseline.

CDR1 and CDR2 from the germline V gene are LGHDT and YNNKEL (reference sequence). The CDR3 loop spans 12 amino acids. V gave up 0 bases and J gave up 5 bases, with 4 bases separating them. The sequences come from peripheral blood, collected 28 days after the second AZD1222 dose. This clonotype was sampled from an adult who received the AZD1222 COVID-19 vaccine. The chain carries TRBV3-1 (or the pseudogene TRBV3-2) and TRBJ1-1; unclear D gene. The CDR3 DNA is TGTGCCAGCAGCCAAGAAGGGACTGAAGCTTTCTTT. This gives the protein CASSQEGTEAFF.